The present T cell receptor (beta chain) was sequenced within a study of blood T cell repertoires in COVID-19. Study overall: Acute-phase and convalescent COVID-19 samples originated in the United States, Italy and Spain. From T cells, B-cell-depleted T cells, or PBMCs came the material, which was cDNA or gDNA.

In the authors' methods: Nucleated cell counts were estimated from reference gene primer amplification. Assay: immunoSEQ multiplex PCR; the TCRdb copy retains only in-frame clones and omits some. V, J and clone size reflect that table, while D and trimming were determined from the DNA. The table lists hundreds of thousands of clones, around 87% of them singletons. The ends were cut back, 1 base at V and 5 bases at J, with 5 bases in the middle. The CDR3 has 13 residues. Germline assignment: CDR1 KGHDR and CDR2 SFDVKD. The sample was peripheral blood. The chain links TRBV24-1 to TRBJ1-5; D remains unclear. The receptor comes from a woman aged 50 to 60 with active or convalescent COVID-19. CDR3 nucleotides: TGTGCCACCAGTGATTTTTCGGATCAGCCCCAGCATTTT. This encodes CATSDFSDQPQHF.